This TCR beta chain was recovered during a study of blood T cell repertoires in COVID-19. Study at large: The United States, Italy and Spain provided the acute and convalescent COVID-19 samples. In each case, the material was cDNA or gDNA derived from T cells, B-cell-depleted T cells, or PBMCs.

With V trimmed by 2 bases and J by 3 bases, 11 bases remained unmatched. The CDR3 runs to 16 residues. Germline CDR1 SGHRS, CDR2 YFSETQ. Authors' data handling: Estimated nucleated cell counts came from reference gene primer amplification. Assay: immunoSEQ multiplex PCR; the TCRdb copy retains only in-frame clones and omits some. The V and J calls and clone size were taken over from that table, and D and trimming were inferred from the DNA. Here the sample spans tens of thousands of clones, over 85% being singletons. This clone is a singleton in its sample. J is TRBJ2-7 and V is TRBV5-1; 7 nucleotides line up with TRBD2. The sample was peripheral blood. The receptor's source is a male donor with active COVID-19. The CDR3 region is CASSLMGGASFYEQYF. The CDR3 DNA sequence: TGCGCCAGCAGCTTAATGGGAGGGGCCTCGTTCTACGAGCAGTACTTC.